Following are 9 T cell receptor beta chains from one sample sequenced in a study of shared clonotypes between healthy human individuals. This table comes from immunoSEQ multiplex PCR, and its TCRdb copy is limited to in-frame clones, with some not included. The sample consists of around 2.5 million clones, roughly 93% of them appearing once. The sequenced sample was naive CD4+ T cells from PBMCs. As to subset: CD45RA+ positively selected. The receptor set was obtained from a man aged 18 to 30 in good health. Some clones in this sample may be carry-over from other donors' samples.

This rearrangement joins TRBV6-6 to TRBJ1-5; 7 bases fit TRBD1. The junction had 7 bases not matched to a gene; V was cut back by 10 bases and J by 1 base. The germline V gene encodes CDR1 MNHNY and CDR2 SVGAGI (reference sequence). This CDR3 contains 14 residues. CDR3 sequence: CATQTGRSNQPQHF. The CDR3 DNA sequence: TGTGCCACCCAGACAGGGAGGAGCAATCAGCCCCAGCATTTT.

To note about this clone: The same CDR3 can be traced to other DNA sequences in this sample. V and J are TRBV7-3 and TRBJ1-1; D gene ambiguous. Germline lookup yields CDR1 SGHTA and CDR2 FQGTGA. This CDR3 spans 13 amino acids. V was trimmed by 6 bases and J by 4 bases, leaving 12 bases between them. CDR3 DNA: TGTGCCAGCAGTCTCGGGGTTGGCACTGAAGCTTTCTTT. Translated, it gives CASSLGVGTEAFF.

The chain couples TRBV5-1 to TRBJ2-6, with D unresolved. CDR1 SGHRS and CDR2 YFSETQ come from the germline V gene. This CDR3 has 17 amino acids. V lost 0 bases and J lost 0, with 10 bases in between. The CDR3 bases are TGCGCCAGCAGCTTGGGCGCACTCTCCTCTGGGGCCAACGTCCTGACTTTC. Translating it yields CASSLGALSSGANVLTF.

V and J are TRBV2 and TRBJ1-5; 7 bases align to TRBD1. The trim removed 3 bases at V and 3 bases at J, leaving 5 bases unmatched. CDR3 length: 15 residues. Germline CDR1 is SNHLY and CDR2 is FYNNEI. CDR3 DNA sequence: TGTGCCAGCAGTGAGACACAGGGGCACAATCAGCCCCAGCATTTT. It yields the protein CASSETQGHNQPQHF.

The gene calls are TRBV7-6 and TRBJ2-5, with 7 bases lining up with TRBD1. Per germline, CDR1 SGHVS and CDR2 FNYEAQ. The V and J ends lost 5 bases and 5 bases, in that order; junction bases with no gene match: 8. The CDR3 runs to 14 residues. The CDR3 is CASSTTGTRETQYF. CDR3 DNA sequence: TGTGCCAGCAGCACGACAGGGACCAGGGAGACCCAGTACTTC.

This rearrangement joins TRBV28 to TRBJ1-2; D is undetermined. CDR1 is MDHEN, CDR2 SYDVKM, per germline. The germline V and J ends were trimmed by 5 bases and 5 bases, with 9 bases remaining between them. The CDR3 is 12 residues long. The CDR3 is CASSLARYGYTF. The DNA of the CDR3 is TGTGCCAGCAGTCTAGCACGTTATGGCTACACCTTC.

V usage is TRBV28 and J usage is TRBJ1-2; no clear D gene. V was cut by 6 bases and J by 3 bases, with 11 bases left in between. Germline V CDR1 and CDR2: MDHEN, SYDVKM. This CDR3 is 13 amino acids long. The CDR3 DNA is TGTGCCAGCAGCCTTCCGGTATACTATGGCTACACCTTC. Translating gives CASSLPVYYGYTF.

V gene TRBV7-3 combines with J gene TRBJ2-3; D is unresolved. Trimming removed 0 bases from V and 0 bases from J, with 10 bases in between. This CDR3 has 16 residues. CDR1 is SGHTA, CDR2 FQGTGA, per germline. The CDR3, as DNA: TGTGCCAGCAGCTTAACGGGCTATCTGAGCACAGATACGCAGTATTTT. This translates into CASSLTGYLSTDTQYF.

The chain couples TRBV4-2 to TRBJ2-7; TRBD2 matches 13 bases. With 1 base clipped from V and 4 bases from J, the junction kept 10 bases outside the gene matches. CDR1 is LGHNA, CDR2 YNFKEQ, per germline. The CDR3 consists of 18 residues. The CDR3 reads CASSQVRGTSGDYYEQYF. DNA for the CDR3: TGTGCCAGCAGCCAAGTACGGGGGACTAGCGGGGACTATTACGAGCAGTACTTC.